One sample yielded the 13 T cell receptor beta chains listed below, sequenced in a study of blood T cell repertoires in COVID-19. Only in-frame clones appear in the TCRdb table, and some are missing; sequencing was by immunoSEQ multiplex PCR. The sample consists of under 35,000 clones, approximately 80% of them appearing once. Sequencing was done on a sample of peripheral blood. The receptors come from a man aged 80 or over with acute or convalescent COVID-19.

The V and J genes are TRBV7-2 and TRBJ2-7; 9 nucleotides align to TRBD1. This CDR3 has 14 residues. V lost 1 base, J lost 4 bases, and 2 bases stayed unmatched. Germline CDR1 SGHTA, CDR2 FQGNSA. The CDR3 region has the DNA TGTGCCAGCAGCTTAGGGACAGGGGTGTACGAGCAGTACTTC. This sequence encodes CASSLGTGVYEQYF.

The rearrangement joins TRBV27 to TRBJ1-4; possibly TRBD1 for D (6 bases). V was trimmed by 2 bases and J by 5 bases, leaving 15 bases between them. The germline V gene encodes CDR1 MNHEY and CDR2 SMNVEV (reference sequence). The CDR3 has 16 residues. This chain's CDR3 is CASSLRSGQTNEKLFF. CDR3 nucleotides: TGTGCCAGCAGTTTAAGGAGTGGACAGACGAATGAAAAACTGTTTTTT.

The V call is TRBV7-3, the J call TRBJ1-1; TRBD1 is a possible D gene (5 bases). V lost 2 bases and J lost 6, with 10 bases in between. Germline CDR1 is SGHTA and CDR2 is FQGTGA. CDR3 length: 13 amino acids. In DNA form, the CDR3 reads TGTGCCAGCAGCTTAGGGAGGGGTGCTGAAGCTTTCTTT. Protein product: CASSLGRGAEAFF.

There are a few counts of this clone. V usage is TRBV27 and J usage is TRBJ2-4, with TRBD1 identical over 7 bases. The V segment lost 1 base and the J segment 1 base; nucleotides outside the gene matches: 4. From germline, CDR1 is MNHEY and CDR2 SMNVEV (reference sequence). This CDR3 is built from 16 residues. This chain's CDR3 is CASSLLGRGAKNIQYF. The CDR3 coding sequence is TGTGCCAGCAGTTTATTAGGCAGGGGGGCCAAAAACATTCAGTACTTC.

The V and J genes are TRBV9 and TRBJ1-1, with D perhaps matching TRBD1 (6 bases). The CDR3 has 14 residues. Looked up from germline, CDR1 is SGDLS and CDR2 is YYNGEE. Trimming pared 1 base from V and 8 bases from J, leaving 15 bases between. CDR3 amino acids: CASSVFREQGEAFF. The CDR3 DNA reads TGTGCCAGCAGCGTATTCCGGGAACAGGGAGAAGCTTTCTTT.

The chain carries TRBV7-2 and TRBJ2-7, with D possibly TRBD1 on 6 matching bases. V was cut by 1 base and J by 6 bases, with 13 bases left in between. The CDR3 is 14 amino acids. Per the germline V gene, CDR1 is SGHTA and CDR2 is FQGNSA. This chain's CDR3 is CASSLDPQGREQYF. Here the CDR3 DNA reads TGTGCCAGCAGCTTAGATCCCCAGGGGCGCGAGCAGTACTTC.

The chain is built from TRBV5-6 and TRBJ1-2, with TRBD1 identical over 7 bases. V shed 6 bases and J 8 bases; nucleotides not matched to a gene: 22. The V gene's germline CDR1 is SGHDT and CDR2 YYEEEE. The CDR3 spans 17 residues. CDR3 loop: CASTTDRVLGLLNGYTF. The CDR3 nucleotides are TGTGCCAGCACCACCGACAGGGTTTTAGGGTTACTCAACGGCTACACCTTC.

The V gene is TRBV14, the J gene TRBJ2-1, with D perhaps TRBD1 (5 bases). The CDR3 is made up of 15 amino acids. The V end was cut by 4 bases, the J end by 5 bases, with 15 bases between. Germline V gene lookup returns CDR1 SGHDN and CDR2 FVKESK. The CDR3 reads CASSPRRVSDNEQFF. The CDR3 nucleotides are TGTGCCAGCAGCCCCCGCAGGGTCTCTGACAATGAGCAGTTCTTC.

The chain is built from TRBV29-1 and TRBJ1-5; 7 nucleotides align to TRBD1. This CDR3 region has 14 residues. The J segment lost 9 bases and the V segment lost 6 bases, leaving 14 bases of the junction unmatched. The germline gives CDR1 SQVTM, CDR2 ANQGSEA. The CDR3 is CSVVPGGPGGPQHF. CDR3 DNA: TGCAGCGTCGTCCCAGGGGGACCGGGTGGGCCCCAGCATTTT.

This chain uses TRBV6-5 with TRBJ2-7; 8 nucleotides agree with TRBD1. This CDR3 is 14 amino acids long. Germline CDR1 and CDR2: MNHEY and SVGAGI. V lost 8 bases to trimming and J lost 3 bases; unmatched junction nucleotides: 9. DNA of the CDR3: TGTGCCAGCGAAGTCGGACAGGGCCTCTACGAGCAGTACTTC. It encodes CASEVGQGLYEQYF.

CDR3 protein: CASRGPGSDTQYF. The DNA for the CDR3 is TGTGCCAGCAGGGGCCCAGGATCAGATACGCAGTATTTT. V and J are TRBV9 and TRBJ2-3; D unclear. CDR1 is SGDLS, CDR2 YYNGEE, per germline. Between the trimmed V and J ends, which lost 5 bases and 4 bases, there was a span of 11 bases. The CDR3 covers 13 residues. The whole variable domain, remainder taken from reference TRBV9 and TRBJ2-3, is DSGVTQTPKHLITATGQRVTLRCSPRSGDLSVYWYQQSLDQGLQFLIQYYNGEERAKGNILERFSAQQFPDLHSELNLSSLELGDSALYFCASRGPGSDTQYFGPGTRLTVL.

The rearrangement uses TRBV6-5 and TRBJ2-4; a weak D match, TRBD1 (6 bases). The CDR3 has 11 amino acids. Trimming cost V 7 bases and J 6 bases, with 7 bases left between them. Germline V lookup: CDR1 MNHEY, CDR2 SVGAGI. The CDR3 coding sequence is TGTGCCAGCATAGGGGGAAACATTCAGTACTTC. It specifies CASIGGNIQYF.

In this sample, this clone turned up once. The rearrangement links TRBV29-1 to TRBJ2-1; D is perhaps TRBD2 (6 bases). The V gene's germline CDR1 is SQVTM and CDR2 ANQGSEA. V was clipped by 4 bases and J by 9 bases, with 13 bases between them. The CDR3 is made up of 12 amino acids. The CDR3 loop reads CSVGREASEQFF. The CDR3 DNA sequence: TGCAGCGTTGGGAGGGAAGCCAGTGAGCAGTTCTTC.